One sample yielded the 3 T cell receptor beta chains listed below, sequenced in a study of blood T cell repertoires in COVID-19 (dated by TCRdb to the early 2020s). Libraries were constructed by the immunoSEQ multiplex PCR assay. TCRdb stores this immuneACCESS table with in-frame sequences only. Part of the clones is absent; in the studies checked, under half of the shortfall reflects unresolved V genes, and no reason is known for the rest. For this sample the table gives around 62,000 clones, of which around 87% were detected only once. The ten largest clones add up to over 0.95% of the sample. Sequencing was performed on peripheral blood. These receptors all come from an older woman with acute or convalescent COVID-19.

The V and J genes are TRBV19 and TRBJ1-4, with a weak D call TRBD1 (6 bases). The germline V gene has CDR1 LNHDA and CDR2 SQIVND (reference sequence). The CDR3 runs 16 residues. The V end lost 6 bases, the J end lost 5 bases, and 19 bases lay between the germline ends. In DNA, the CDR3 is TGTGCCAGTAGACTACCCGGGGCAGGGGCAAATGAAAAACTGTTTTTT. Its protein product is CASRLPGAGANEKLFF.

The count of this clone is one. The V call is TRBV18, the J call TRBJ2-3, with 13 bases that match TRBD2. Germline-derived CDR1 and CDR2 are KGHSH and LQKENI. V shed 2 bases, J shed 0 bases, and the junction held 11 bases outside the gene matches. CDR3 size: 20 residues. CDR3 protein: CASSPELAGGYRSSTDTQYF. CDR3 nucleotide sequence: TGTGCCAGCTCACCAGAACTAGCGGGGGGGTACCGGAGTAGCACAGATACGCAGTATTTT.

The V and J genes are TRBV6-5 and TRBJ1-4; a possible D gene is TRBD1 (6 bases). V was cut by 0 bases and J by 6 bases, with 11 bases left in between. This CDR3 has 15 amino acids. Germline CDR1 MNHEY, CDR2 SVGAGI. CDR3 amino acids: CASSYSGRGDEKLFF. The DNA of the CDR3 is TGTGCCAGCAGTTACTCGGGCAGGGGTGATGAAAAACTGTTTTTT.